A single sample is the source of the 31 T cell receptor beta chains below, sequenced in a study of Ad26.COV2.S vaccination and SARS-CoV-2 variants. The treatment denotes: 15 to 20 received Ad26.COV2.S at low or high dose, single or two shots; several received placebo; per-sample allocation not given. Day 63 after the first vaccine or placebo injection was the time point for sampling. Assay: immunoSEQ multiplex PCR; the TCRdb copy retains only in-frame clones and omits some. This table has 200,000 to 300,000 clones, roughly 90% appearing once. The sequences come from peripheral blood, collected in a trial of Ad26.COV2.S vaccine versus placebo. Every receptor here comes from a person aged 18-60 years who received the Ad26.COV2.S COVID-19 vaccine or a placebo.

The chain uses TRBV19 and TRBJ2-1; D tentatively fits TRBD1 or TRBD2 (6 bases each). The CDR3 length is 16 residues. Germline V gene lookup returns CDR1 LNHDA and CDR2 SQIVND (reference sequence). V was pared by 4 bases and J by 1 base, with 14 bases between. CDR3 residues: CASSSGTPFSYNEQFF. As DNA, the CDR3 is TGTGCCAGTAGTAGCGGGACACCCTTTTCCTACAATGAGCAGTTCTTC.

This rearrangement joins TRBV3-1 (or the pseudogene TRBV3-2) to TRBJ2-3; 8 nucleotides line up with TRBD1. J was trimmed by 4 bases and V by 4 bases; bases with no gene match: 7. Germline CDR1 LGHDT, CDR2 YNNKEL (reference sequence). This CDR3 spans 15 amino acids. CDR3 sequence reads: CASSRPQGAADTQYF. In DNA, the CDR3 is TGTGCCAGCAGCCGACCGCAGGGGGCCGCAGATACGCAGTATTTT.

The rearrangement uses TRBV7-9 and TRBJ2-3, with 14 bases matching TRBD2. The V gene's germline CDR1 is SEHNR and CDR2 FQNEAQ (reference sequence). V lost 1 base, J lost 14 bases, and 5 bases stayed unmatched. The CDR3 spans 14 residues. The CDR3, as DNA: TGTGCCAGCAGCTTAGAGACTAGCGGGAGGGCCGCGTATTTT. This codes for CASSLETSGRAAYF.

This chain connects TRBV10-3 to TRBJ1-3, with TRBD1 matching 7 bases. CDR3 size: 15 residues. CDR1 ENHRY and CDR2 SYGVKD come from the germline V gene. V shed 5 bases, J shed 2 bases, and the junction held 6 bases outside the gene matches. CDR3 sequence: CAISTRGQPGNTIYF. CDR3 DNA sequence: TGTGCCATCAGTACCAGGGGACAGCCTGGAAACACCATATATTTT.

This chain uses TRBV19 with TRBJ1-5; D gene uncertain. CDR3 length: 16 residues. V lost 2 bases, J lost 2 bases, and 13 bases lay in between. Per germline, CDR1 LNHDA and CDR2 SQIVND (reference sequence). The CDR3 spells CASSISVRHGNQPQHF. CDR3 DNA sequence: TGTGCCAGTAGTATATCAGTCAGACACGGCAATCAGCCCCAGCATTTT.

Of note for this clone: Other DNA sequences in this specimen translate into the identical CDR3. The genes are TRBV5-4 and TRBJ2-5; D remains unclear. V was cut by 1 base and J by 2 bases, with 6 bases left in between. The germline V gene has CDR1 SGHNT and CDR2 YYREEE (reference sequence). The length of the CDR3 is 13 residues. As DNA, the CDR3 is TGTGCCAGCAGCTTGCCAGGACAAGAGACCCAGTACTTC. It specifies CASSLPGQETQYF.

The chain has TRBV6-2 or TRBV6-3 and TRBJ2-3, with 10 bases lining up with TRBD2. CDR1 MNHEY and CDR2 SVGEGT come from the germline V gene. Trimming removed 6 bases from V and 1 base from J; junction bases left unmatched: 7. The CDR3 extends over 16 amino acids. The CDR3 DNA reads TGTGCCAGCAGCCCTAGCGGGAGTCAACGCACAGATACGCAGTATTTT. This gives the protein CASSPSGSQRTDTQYF.

The genes are TRBV19 and TRBJ1-4; 8 nucleotides match TRBD1. Per the germline V gene, CDR1 is LNHDA and CDR2 is SQIVND (reference sequence). V was pared by 7 bases and J by 12 bases, with 7 bases of the junction left unmatched. The CDR3 totals 12 residues. The CDR3 loop reads CASTQPQGELFF. The DNA for the CDR3 is TGTGCCAGTACACAACCACAGGGGGAACTGTTTTTT. Complete variable domain (other parts from reference TRBV19 and TRBJ1-4): DGGITQSPKYLFRKEGQNVTLSCEQNLNHDAMYWYRQDPGQGLRLIYYSQIVNDFQKGDIAEGYSVSREKKESFPLTVTSAQKNPTAFYLCASTQPQGELFFGSGTQLSVL.

This clone was recorded a few times. The V call is TRBV27, the J call TRBJ2-7; D uncertain. The CDR3 loop spans 13 amino acids. The V end was cut by 3 bases, the J end by 2 bases, with 8 bases between. CDR1 and CDR2 from the germline V gene are MNHEY and SMNVEV (reference sequence). In DNA, the CDR3 is TGTGCCAGCAGTTTGGGGTTAACCTACGAGCAGTACTTC. It specifies CASSLGLTYEQYF.

The chain recombines TRBV18 with TRBJ1-2, with TRBD1 matching over 10 bases. Germline V gene data show CDR1 as KGHSH and CDR2 as LQKENI. V shed 6 bases and J 6 bases; nucleotides not matched to a gene: 7. The CDR3 has 14 residues. CDR3 DNA: TGTGCCAGCTCTCGAGACAGGGGGCAGAATGGCTACACCTTC. The encoded protein is CASSRDRGQNGYTF.

The genes are TRBV6-2 or TRBV6-3 and TRBJ1-1; 9 positions match TRBD1. This CDR3 spans 15 amino acids. The germline CDR1 and CDR2 sequences are MNHEY and SVGEGT. V lost 2 bases and J lost 4; bases outside the gene matches: 5. The chain's CDR3 is CASSYPGQGSTEAFF. The CDR3 nucleotides read TGTGCCAGCAGTTACCCGGGACAGGGAAGCACTGAAGCTTTCTTT.

This clone qualifies as medium-sized. The chain recombines TRBV25-1 with TRBJ1-6; D is possibly TRBD1 (5 bases). CDR1 is MGHDK and CDR2 is SYGVNS in the germline V gene. Trimming pared 8 bases from V and 15 bases from J, leaving 17 bases between. This CDR3 has 12 residues. CDR3 sequence: CASAGAPLSLHF. The CDR3 DNA is TGTGCCAGCGCCGGGGCACCCTTGAGCCTCCACTTT.

This chain links TRBV7-2 with TRBJ1-3; a possible D gene is TRBD1 (6 bases). The CDR3 loop spans 16 amino acids. Trimming pared 5 bases from V and 1 base from J, leaving 15 bases between. Per germline, CDR1 SGHTA and CDR2 FQGNSA. Written as DNA, the CDR3 is TGTGCCAGCAGCCCGCACCAAGGGGGTTCTGGAAACACCATATATTTT. It is translated as CASSPHQGGSGNTIYF.

This rearrangement joins TRBV12-3 or TRBV12-4 to TRBJ1-2; D call uncertain. Between the trimmed V and J ends, which lost 1 base and 2 bases, there was a span of 5 bases. This CDR3 spans 13 amino acids. CDR3 bases: TGTGCCAGCAGTTTAGGAGGAAACTATGGCTACACCTTC. This codes for CASSLGGNYGYTF.

The V call is TRBV7-2, the J call TRBJ2-7, with 7 positions matching TRBD2. The CDR3 contains 16 residues. J lost 2 bases, V lost 1 base, and 8 bases had no gene match. The germline V gene encodes CDR1 SGHTA and CDR2 FQGNSA. The DNA for the CDR3 is TGTGCCAGCAGCTTAGAGGGACGGGCGGGAGCCTACGAGCAGTACTTC. Translating it yields CASSLEGRAGAYEQYF.

J is TRBJ2-2 and V is TRBV24-1; a possible D gene is TRBD1 (6 bases). The CDR3 loop spans 16 amino acids. The germline gives CDR1 KGHDR, CDR2 SFDVKD. V lost 3 bases to trimming and J lost 5 bases, with 15 bases between them. The CDR3 spells CATSDPTGRVTGELFF. The DNA for the CDR3 is TGTGCCACCAGTGATCCTACAGGGCGGGTGACCGGGGAGCTGTTTTTT.

This chain uses TRBV28 with TRBJ2-5, with a weak D call TRBD1 (6 bases). Trimming removed 2 bases from V and 2 bases from J, with 9 bases in between. From germline, CDR1 is MDHEN and CDR2 SYDVKM. This CDR3 has 14 residues. The CDR3 is CASSLTGLQETQYF. The DNA for the CDR3 is TGTGCCAGCAGTTTAACAGGGCTTCAAGAGACCCAGTACTTC.

The V and J genes are TRBV6-5 and TRBJ2-1, with TRBD2 as a possible D gene (6 bases). V was cut by 7 bases and J by 15 bases, with 19 bases left in between. This CDR3 has 12 amino acids. From germline, CDR1 is MNHEY and CDR2 SVGAGI. The CDR3 nucleotides are TGTGCCAGCAACTCCAACCCCGGAGGGCTGTTCTTC. Encoded protein: CASNSNPGGLFF.

V is TRBV28 and J is TRBJ2-2, with TRBD1 matching 8 bases. The CDR3 sequence is 15 residues long. V dropped 2 bases and J dropped 4; count of bases not matched to a gene: 3. The germline CDR1 and CDR2 sequences are MDHEN and SYDVKM. DNA for the CDR3: TGTGCCAGCAGTTTAGAGGACAGGGCCACCGGGGAGCTGTTTTTT. Protein sequence: CASSLEDRATGELFF.

The rearrangement uses TRBV12-3 or TRBV12-4 and TRBJ2-2; 8 nucleotides align to TRBD1. The CDR3 consists of 13 residues. Trimming cost V 7 bases and J 7 bases; bases outside gene matches: 5. The CDR3 here is CASTRTGHGELFF. For the CDR3, the DNA is TGTGCCAGCACCAGGACAGGGCACGGGGAGCTGTTTTTT.

The chain combines TRBV24-1 with TRBJ2-1; 11 positions match TRBD2. CDR3 size: 15 residues. The V gene end was trimmed by 6 bases and the J gene end by 9 bases; junction bases not matched to a gene: 9. The germline V gene has CDR1 KGHDR and CDR2 SFDVKD. CDR3 sequence reads: CATSTSLAGGIEQFF. CDR3 sequence (DNA): TGTGCCACCAGTACAAGTCTAGCGGGAGGAATTGAGCAGTTCTTC.

This clone turned up a few times. The chain is built from TRBV3-1 (or the pseudogene TRBV3-2) and TRBJ1-2; 7 bases line up with TRBD1. Trimming removed 3 bases from V and 4 bases from J; junction bases left unmatched: 8. The CDR3 extends over 15 amino acids. CDR1 LGHDT and CDR2 YNNKEL come from the germline V gene (reference sequence). The CDR3 sequence: CASSHTQGKGYGYTF. The CDR3 coding sequence is TGTGCCAGCAGCCACACACAGGGGAAGGGCTATGGCTACACCTTC.

CDR3 sequence: CASSLYTSGTYEQYF. DNA for the CDR3: TGTGCCAGCAGCTTATATACTAGCGGGACCTACGAGCAGTACTTC. The V call is TRBV7-9, the J call TRBJ2-7, with TRBD2 matching 10 bases. The J segment lost 2 bases and the V segment lost 2 bases, leaving 3 bases of the junction unmatched. Germline V lookup: CDR1 SEHNR, CDR2 FQNEAQ (reference sequence). This CDR3 is 15 amino acids long.

The J gene is TRBJ1-5, the V gene TRBV6-2 or TRBV6-3; D gene uncertain. The V gene lost 2 bases and the J gene lost 0 bases, with 8 bases spanning the gap. The CDR3 has 15 amino acids. Germline lookup yields CDR1 MNHEY and CDR2 SVGEGT. The chain's CDR3 is CASSYSRISNQPQHF. Here the CDR3 DNA reads TGTGCCAGCAGTTACAGTCGTATTAGCAATCAGCCCCAGCATTTT.

This chain joins TRBV6-5 and TRBJ2-7, with a tentative D call TRBD2 (5 bases). Between the trimmed V and J ends, which lost 0 bases and 5 bases, there was a span of 11 bases. The CDR3 spans 14 residues. Germline values: CDR1 MNHEY, CDR2 SVGAGI. CDR3 nucleotides: TGTGCCAGCAGTTACTCAGCGGAAGGAGACGAGCAGTACTTC. This codes for CASSYSAEGDEQYF.

This clone occurred many times. The genes are TRBV4-3 and TRBJ2-6; maybe TRBD2 (6 bases). The CDR3 totals 20 residues. Germline CDR1 LGHNA, CDR2 YSLEER. V was shortened by 0 bases and J by 0 bases, with 18 bases between the two germline ends. Here the CDR3 DNA reads TGCGCCAGCAGCCAAGATTTTATTCGGGGGAGGTCCTCTGGGGCCAACGTCCTGACTTTC. Translation: CASSQDFIRGRSSGANVLTF.

The gene calls are TRBV7-9 and TRBJ2-2; D perhaps matches TRBD2 (5 bases). V was clipped by 6 bases and J by 4 bases, with 18 bases between them. This CDR3 is built from 16 residues. CDR1 is SEHNR, CDR2 FQNEAQ, per germline (reference sequence). CDR3 DNA: TGTGCCAGCAGACAACTCGGCCTAGCAGGCACCGGGGAGCTGTTTTTT. It codes for CASRQLGLAGTGELFF.

This clone came up a few times. The chain joins TRBV2 to TRBJ2-2; TRBD1 agrees at 9 bases. Germline V lookup: CDR1 SNHLY, CDR2 FYNNEI. Losses at the gene ends were 4 bases for V and 7 bases for J; bases not matched to a gene: 7. CDR3 length equals 15 residues. The CDR3 DNA is TGTGCCAGCAGTGCCGGGACAGGGAGTTTCGGGGAGCTGTTTTTT. Translation gives CASSAGTGSFGELFF.

This clone was found once. The chain carries TRBV5-5 and TRBJ1-2; a possible D gene is TRBD1 (6 bases). V was cut by 2 bases and J by 4 bases, with 15 bases left in between. The CDR3 is 15 residues long. Germline CDR1 reads SGHKS; CDR2 reads YYEKEE (reference sequence). The CDR3 loop is CASSLQGNGLYGYTF. DNA of the CDR3: TGTGCCAGCAGCTTACAGGGAAATGGCCTCTATGGCTACACCTTC.

This sequence joins TRBV11-3 and TRBJ2-1; 10 bases are a match to TRBD2. After removal of 2 bases from V and 10 bases from J, the junction contained 5 bases not matched to a gene. This CDR3 region has 14 residues. Germline-derived CDR1 and CDR2 are SGHNT and YENEEA. The CDR3 loop reads CASSLLAGEREQFF. The DNA of the CDR3 is TGTGCCAGCAGCTTACTAGCGGGGGAGCGAGAGCAGTTCTTC.

The V gene is TRBV29-1, the J gene TRBJ1-2; D might be TRBD1 (5 bases). CDR1 is SQVTM and CDR2 is ANQGSEA in the germline V gene. Deletions cut 2 bases from V and 5 bases from J, with 30 bases between. CDR3 length: 19 amino acids. CDR3 sequence: CSVERPGAGQARFLYGYTF. The CDR3 DNA follows: TGCAGCGTTGAAAGGCCCGGGGCAGGGCAGGCCCGTTTCCTTTATGGCTACACCTTC.